This paragraph covers one T cell receptor (beta chain) sequence. Antigen unknown. The data originate from a study of vaccination effects on CD4 cells after COVID-19. Study at large: Post-vaccine specimens were collected at a median of 72 days following the second dose.

Whole-study results and caveats: Missing from the study were early post-infection timepoints, and its convalescent patients were few. Whether induced by infection or by vaccine, clones showed marked clonal contraction late after vaccination.

Scientists isolated CD4+ T cells after an approximately 10-day culture period ended. Each participant was given two doses of one vaccine (BNT162b2 or mRNA-1273). The CDR3 has 16 residues. Trimming took off 0 bases at V and 0 bases at J, with 12 bases between the two ends. Germline CDR1 reads KGHSH; CDR2 reads LQKENI. The data were produced by immunoSEQ multiplex PCR, yet TCRdb's version contains in-frame clones alone and is incomplete. The sample contains 40,000 to 50,000 clones, approximately 72% of which appear only once. This specimen consisted of CD4+ T cells from PBMCs cultured without peptide, obtained after COVID-19 vaccination. The rearrangement links TRBV18 to TRBJ2-7, with D perhaps being TRBD1 or TRBD2 (5 bases each). This TCR was recovered from a human donor who received a COVID-19 vaccine. The CDR3 region is CASSPPGRTFSYEQYF. CDR3 sequence (DNA): TGTGCCAGCTCACCACCGGGACGGACCTTCTCCTACGAGCAGTACTTC.